The 25 T cell receptor beta chains below come from one sample, sequenced in a study of shared clonotypes between healthy human individuals. Assay used: immunoSEQ multiplex PCR; TCRdb lists only in-frame clones, some missing. The sample carries some 2,400,000 clones, around 95% recorded once. Sequenced material: naive CD4+ T cells sorted from blood. Subset meaning: CD45RA+ positively selected. These receptors were collected from a man aged 18-30 years in good health.

This clone was recorded only once. V and J are TRBV5-1 and TRBJ1-5, with D unresolved. Trimming took off 4 bases at V and 5 bases at J, with 10 bases between the two ends. The CDR3 sequence is 13 residues long. Germline V lookup: CDR1 SGHRS, CDR2 YFSETQ. The CDR3, as DNA: TGCGCCAGCAGCCATGACATAGATCAGCCCCAGCATTTT. It specifies CASSHDIDQPQHF.

The chain couples TRBV19 to TRBJ1-4; the D is unclear. The CDR3 loop spans 13 amino acids. Looked up from germline, CDR1 is LNHDA and CDR2 is SQIVND (reference sequence). Trimming took off 5 bases at V and 12 bases at J, with 16 bases between the two ends. This CDR3 is CASSFNPPLQLFF. The CDR3 DNA follows: TGTGCCAGTAGTTTCAACCCCCCCCTCCAACTGTTTTTT.

The chain couples TRBV12-2 to TRBJ1-2; the listed D gene, TRBD1, was not tested against the DNA. TRBV12-2 corresponds to a pseudogene. CDR3 size: 21 residues. For the CDR3, the DNA is TGTGCAAGTCGCATAAATCGGACCCCTTACTCGGGACAGGGGTTTTTGGATGGCTACACCTTC. It translates to CASRINRTPYSGQGFLDGYTF.

The gene calls are TRBV11-3 and TRBJ1-3; D unclear. Germline assignment: CDR1 SGHNT and CDR2 YENEEA. CDR3 length equals 14 residues. V dropped 5 bases and J dropped 2 bases, with 10 bases sitting between them. CDR3 DNA sequence: TGTGCCAGCAGCCAGGAGAAAGCTGGAAACACCATATATTTT. Translated: CASSQEKAGNTIYF.

As to this clone: This sample also contains other DNA sequences that code for the same CDR3. CDR3 amino acids: CASSRDRGNTEAFF. The CDR3 DNA sequence: TGTGCCAGCTCAAGGGACAGGGGAAACACTGAAGCTTTCTTT. This chain joins TRBV18 and TRBJ1-1; 10 nucleotides line up with TRBD1. The CDR3 runs to 14 residues. Germline V gene data show CDR1 as KGHSH and CDR2 as LQKENI. V was pared by 5 bases and J by 2 bases, with 2 bases of the junction left unmatched.

V is TRBV10-2 and J is TRBJ1-4; no definite D call. CDR3 length equals 14 residues. V was pared by 2 bases and J by 7 bases, with 11 bases between. CDR1 and CDR2 (germline): WSHSY, SAAADI. This CDR3 reads CASSEGPAAEKLFF. CDR3 coding DNA: TGCGCCAGCAGTGAGGGGCCGGCGGCTGAAAAACTGTTTTTT.

On this clone: Other DNA sequences from this sample encode an identical CDR3 as well. This chain connects TRBV2 to TRBJ1-5, with D hard to call. The CDR3 loop spans 13 amino acids. V gave up 6 bases and J gave up 7 bases, with 13 bases separating them. The germline gives CDR1 SNHLY, CDR2 FYNNEI. The CDR3 coding sequence is TGTGCCAGCAGGGGAGGAGTAGGACAGCCCCAGCATTTT. Encoded protein: CASRGGVGQPQHF.

V usage is TRBV2 and J usage is TRBJ1-2, with D uncertain. The germline V and J ends were trimmed by 1 base and 7 bases, with 4 bases remaining between them. Per the germline V gene, CDR1 is SNHLY and CDR2 is FYNNEI. This CDR3 spans 11 amino acids. The CDR3 spells CASSEEAGYTF. The CDR3 DNA reads as TGTGCCAGCAGTGAAGAGGCTGGCTACACCTTC.

As regards this clone: Other nucleotide sequences from this sample produce the same CDR3. The gene calls are TRBV18 and TRBJ2-3; D is ambiguous. CDR1 and CDR2 from the germline V gene are KGHSH and LQKENI. The CDR3 sequence is 13 residues long. The ends were cut back, 6 bases at V and 3 bases at J, with 10 bases in the middle. CDR3: CASSPDLTDTQYF. In DNA, the CDR3 is TGTGCCAGCTCGCCGGATCTTACAGATACGCAGTATTTT.

The V gene is TRBV2, the J gene TRBJ2-5; 9 nucleotides line up with TRBD2. The CDR3 contains 14 residues. V shed 6 bases and J 5 bases; nucleotides not matched to a gene: 7. Germline-derived CDR1 and CDR2 are SNHLY and FYNNEI. CDR3 sequence: CASSEGLAYETQYF. DNA of the CDR3: TGTGCCAGCAGCGAGGGACTAGCTTACGAGACCCAGTACTTC.

CDR3 in DNA: TGTGCCAGCAGAGATAGGCCTTCAGGGGGAGGAGGAGAAAAACTGTTTTTT. This codes for CASRDRPSGGGGEKLFF. The V and J genes are TRBV28 and TRBJ1-4; 7 bases match TRBD1. This CDR3 spans 17 amino acids. J gave up 8 bases and V 6 bases, and 18 bases lay outside the gene matches. Germline V gene lookup returns CDR1 MDHEN and CDR2 SYDVKM. The full variable domain, completed using reference TRBV28 and TRBJ1-4, is DVKVTQSSRYLVKRTGEKVFLECVQDMDHENMFWYRQDPGLGLRLIYFSYDVKMKEKGDIPEGYSVSREKKERFSLILESASTNQTSMYLCASRDRPSGGGGEKLFFGSGTQLSVL.

The chain couples TRBV4-1 to TRBJ1-5; no firm D call. From germline, CDR1 is MGHRA and CDR2 YSYEKL. The CDR3 loop spans 16 amino acids. The V end was cut by 1 base, the J end by 4 bases, with 14 bases between. CDR3 in amino acids: CASSQVVGSGNQPQHF. The CDR3, as DNA: TGCGCCAGCAGCCAAGTAGTCGGGTCTGGAAATCAGCCCCAGCATTTT.

Turning to this clone: This specimen includes other DNA sequences encoding the same CDR3. The chain uses TRBV30 and TRBJ2-1; D is ambiguous. This CDR3 contains 11 residues. V lost 0 bases and J lost 7, with 4 bases in between. Germline V gene data show CDR1 as GTSNPN and CDR2 as SVGIG (reference sequence). CDR3 amino acids: CAWSVQNEQFF. The CDR3 DNA reads TGTGCCTGGAGTGTTCAGAATGAGCAGTTCTTC.

The chain joins TRBV5-8 to TRBJ1-5; possible D gene TRBD1, 6 bases. The germline V gene encodes CDR1 SGHTS and CDR2 YDEGEE. The CDR3 is 15 residues long. The V end was cut by 0 bases, the J end by 4 bases, with 11 bases between. The CDR3 is CASSLAGAGNQPQHF. The CDR3 DNA follows: TGTGCCAGCAGCTTGGCAGGGGCGGGAAATCAGCCCCAGCATTTT. The full variable domain, in which reference TRBV5-8 and TRBJ1-5 provide the parts outside the CDR3, is EAGVTQSPTHLIKTRGQQATLRCSPISGHTSVYWYQQALGLGLQFLLWYDEGEERNRGNFPPRFSGRQFPNYSSELNVNALELEDSALYLCASSLAGAGNQPQHFGDGTRLSIL.

V and J are TRBV11-3 and TRBJ2-3; 7 bases align to TRBD1. Trimming at V came to 1 base and at J to 3 bases, leaving 7 bases not matched to a gene. The CDR3 loop spans 16 amino acids. Germline CDR1 is SGHNT and CDR2 is YENEEA. The CDR3 DNA reads TGTGCCAGCAGCTTAGCCGGGACAGAACCTACAGATACGCAGTATTTT. It encodes CASSLAGTEPTDTQYF.

V usage is TRBV6-5 and J usage is TRBJ2-3; 15 bases map to TRBD2. J was trimmed by 11 bases and V by 6 bases; bases with no gene match: 6. The germline V gene encodes CDR1 MNHEY and CDR2 SVGAGI. This CDR3 is 14 amino acids long. This CDR3 reads CASSYGLAGGGQYF. CDR3 DNA sequence: TGTGCCAGCAGCTATGGACTAGCGGGAGGGGGGCAGTATTTT.

This clone has a single count. The V call is TRBV29-1, the J call TRBJ1-2; no clear D gene. This CDR3 is 9 amino acids long. The V end was cut by 3 bases, the J end by 9 bases, with 5 bases between. Per the germline V gene, CDR1 is SQVTM and CDR2 is ANQGSEA. The CDR3 is CSVDESYTF. The DNA for the CDR3 is TGCAGCGTTGACGAGAGCTACACCTTC.

The V call is TRBV5-1, the J call TRBJ2-1; D perhaps matches TRBD2 (7 bases). This CDR3 contains 15 residues. Trimming took off 2 bases at V and 5 bases at J, with 14 bases between the two ends. CDR1 is SGHRS, CDR2 YFSETQ, per germline. CDR3 sequence reads: CASSFEGGPHNEQFF. In DNA, the CDR3 is TGCGCCAGCAGCTTTGAGGGGGGGCCTCACAATGAGCAGTTCTTC.

V usage is TRBV2 and J usage is TRBJ1-2; 9 bases align to TRBD1. V shed 7 bases, J shed 6 bases, and the junction held 9 bases outside the gene matches. CDR3 length: 14 residues. From germline, CDR1 is SNHLY and CDR2 FYNNEI. DNA of the CDR3: TGTGCCAGCACCCAACAGGGGGCAGTGGATGGCTACACCTTC. Translation gives CASTQQGAVDGYTF. The full variable domain, its missing parts supplied by reference TRBV2 and TRBJ1-2, is EPEVTQTPSHQVTQMGQEVILRCVPISNHLYFYWYRQILGQKVEFLVSFYNNEISEKSEIFDDQFSVERPDGSNFTLKIRSTKLEDSAMYFCASTQQGAVDGYTFGSGTRLTVV.

Comments on this clone: Other DNA sequences in the sample encode the same CDR3. The V call is TRBV18, the J call TRBJ1-1; 8 nucleotides agree with TRBD1. CDR1 is KGHSH, CDR2 LQKENI, per germline. Germline trimming cut 3 bases from V and 8 bases from J; bases unmatched to any gene: 2. This CDR3 is built from 12 residues. The CDR3 here is CASSPRDREAFF. The CDR3 coding sequence is TGTGCCAGCTCACCGCGGGACAGGGAAGCTTTCTTT.

The CDR3 DNA sequence: TGCGCCAGCAGCTTGGAAGGGACGGTGAAGACCCAGTACTTC. Translation: CASSLEGTVKTQYF. This chain links TRBV5-1 with TRBJ2-5, with D perhaps matching TRBD1 or TRBD2 (5 bases each). Trimming took off 0 bases at V and 6 bases at J, with 12 bases between the two ends. The length of the CDR3 is 14 residues. Germline values: CDR1 SGHRS, CDR2 YFSETQ.

Comment on this clone: The identical CDR3 is also encoded by other nucleotide sequences in the sample. The chain recombines TRBV5-1 with TRBJ2-1; maybe TRBD2 (5 bases). In germline, CDR1 is SGHRS, CDR2 YFSETQ. V lost 0 bases to trimming and J lost 7 bases, with 8 bases between them. The CDR3 covers 13 residues. CDR3 bases: TGCGCCAGCAGCTTGGGGAGGTTGAATGAGCAGTTCTTC. Protein product: CASSLGRLNEQFF.

The chain uses TRBV6-5 and TRBJ2-4, with D perhaps matching TRBD1 (6 bases). V was pared by 7 bases and J by 7 bases, with 8 bases between. The germline V gene encodes CDR1 MNHEY and CDR2 SVGAGI. CDR3 length: 11 residues. This chain's CDR3 is CASTRGNIQYF. For the CDR3, the DNA is TGTGCCAGCACTAGGGGGAACATTCAGTACTTC.

The gene calls are TRBV5-6 and TRBJ1-6, with TRBD1 matching 8 bases. CDR3 length equals 15 residues. The V segment lost 4 bases and the J segment 9 bases; nucleotides outside the gene matches: 9. From germline, CDR1 is SGHDT and CDR2 YYEEEE. CDR3: CASSGQGSPISPLHF. The CDR3 nucleotides read TGTGCCAGCAGCGGACAGGGATCTCCCATTTCACCCCTCCACTTT.

In its sample, this clone was seen once. The same CDR3 is also encoded by other DNA sequences in this sample. The chain uses TRBV5-1 and TRBJ1-6; 8 positions agree with TRBD1. The CDR3 is made up of 14 amino acids. Per the germline V gene, CDR1 is SGHRS and CDR2 is YFSETQ. After removal of 3 bases from V and 5 bases from J, the junction contained 1 base not matched to a gene. The CDR3 nucleotides read TGCGCCAGCAGCTCGGGACAGGATAATTCACCCCTCCACTTT. The encoded protein is CASSSGQDNSPLHF.